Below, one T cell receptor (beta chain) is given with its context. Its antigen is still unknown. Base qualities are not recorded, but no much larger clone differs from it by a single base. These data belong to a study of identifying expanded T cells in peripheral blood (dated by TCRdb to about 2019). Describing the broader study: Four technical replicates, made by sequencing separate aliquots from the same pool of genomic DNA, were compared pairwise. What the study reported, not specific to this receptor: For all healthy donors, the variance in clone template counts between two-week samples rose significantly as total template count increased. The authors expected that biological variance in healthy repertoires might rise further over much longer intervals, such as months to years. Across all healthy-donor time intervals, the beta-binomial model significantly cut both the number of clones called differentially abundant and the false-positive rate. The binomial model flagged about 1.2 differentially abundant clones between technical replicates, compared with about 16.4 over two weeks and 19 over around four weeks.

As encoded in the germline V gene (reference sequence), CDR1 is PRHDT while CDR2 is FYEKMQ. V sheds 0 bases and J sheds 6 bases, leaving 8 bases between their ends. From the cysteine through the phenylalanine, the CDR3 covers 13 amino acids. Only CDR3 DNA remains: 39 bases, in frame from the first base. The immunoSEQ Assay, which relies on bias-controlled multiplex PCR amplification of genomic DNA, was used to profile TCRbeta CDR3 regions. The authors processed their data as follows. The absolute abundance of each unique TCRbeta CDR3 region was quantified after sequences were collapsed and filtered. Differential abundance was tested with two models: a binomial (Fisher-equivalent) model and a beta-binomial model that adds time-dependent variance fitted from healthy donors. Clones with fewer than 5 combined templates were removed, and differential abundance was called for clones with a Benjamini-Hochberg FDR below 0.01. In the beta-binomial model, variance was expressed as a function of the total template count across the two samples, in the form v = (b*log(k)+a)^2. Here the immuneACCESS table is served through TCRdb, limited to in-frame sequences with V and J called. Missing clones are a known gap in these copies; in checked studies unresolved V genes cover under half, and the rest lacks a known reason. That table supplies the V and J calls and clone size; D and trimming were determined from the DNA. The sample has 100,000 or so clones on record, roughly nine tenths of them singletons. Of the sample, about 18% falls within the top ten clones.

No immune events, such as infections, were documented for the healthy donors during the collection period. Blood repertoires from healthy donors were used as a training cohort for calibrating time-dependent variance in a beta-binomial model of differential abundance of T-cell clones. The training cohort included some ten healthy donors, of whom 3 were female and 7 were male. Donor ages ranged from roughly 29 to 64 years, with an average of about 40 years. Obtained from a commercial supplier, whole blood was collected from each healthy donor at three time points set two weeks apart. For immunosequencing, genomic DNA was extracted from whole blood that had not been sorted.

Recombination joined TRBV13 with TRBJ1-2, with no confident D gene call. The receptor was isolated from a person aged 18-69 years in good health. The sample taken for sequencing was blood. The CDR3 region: CASSLGGFDGYTF. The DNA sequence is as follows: TGTGCCAGCAGCTTAGGAGGATTCGATGGCTACACCTTC.